This TCR beta chain is drawn from a study of blood T cell repertoires in COVID-19. Overall study: Researchers got acute and convalescent COVID-19 samples from the United States, Italy and Spain. T cells, B-cell-depleted T cells, or PBMCs provided the cDNA or gDNA that served as material.

In the authors' workflow: For nucleated cells, counts were estimated from reference gene primer amplification. Sequenced by immunoSEQ multiplex PCR; TCRdb stores in-frame clones only, minus some. The V and J calls and the clone size are those of that table, but D and trimming were determined from the DNA. The sample records roughly 300,000 clones, 85% to 90% being singletons. This clone occurred a few times. All recovered Cohort 3 donors got two negative PCRs, got clearance, or saw symptom resolution. Germline V gene sequence: CDR1 MNHEY, CDR2 SMNVEV (reference sequence). The V end lost 5 bases, the J end lost 5 bases, and 9 bases lay between the germline ends. CDR3 size: 12 residues.

The sample was PBMCs or T cells enriched from blood (not recorded which). The genes are TRBV27 and TRBJ2-5; no definite D call. The sequence came from a woman under 30 who had recovered from COVID-19. The CDR3 is CASSPPGETQYF. The CDR3 DNA reads TGTGCCAGCAGTCCCCCGGGTGAGACCCAGTACTTC.